Presented here are 26 T cell receptor beta chains from one specimen sequenced in a study of blood T cell repertoires in COVID-19. The protocol was immunoSEQ multiplex PCR, while the TCRdb copy is restricted to in-frame clones and leaves out a portion. Of about 60,000 clones in the sample, more than 80% were seen once. Sequenced: peripheral blood. Receptor source: a human donor with active COVID-19. The donor label of this sample is uncertain.

This chain joins TRBV7-6 and TRBJ2-1; tentatively, D is TRBD1 (6 bases). The V gene's germline CDR1 is SGHVS and CDR2 FNYEAQ. The V gene lost 5 bases and the J gene lost 5 bases, with 16 bases spanning the gap. The CDR3 loop spans 15 amino acids. DNA for the CDR3: TGTGCCAGCAGCACCAGGGGTTCCCCGCACAATGAGCAGTTCTTC. It yields the protein CASSTRGSPHNEQFF.

This rearrangement joins TRBV9 to TRBJ2-7, with TRBD1 matching over 10 bases. The CDR3 contains 15 residues. The trim removed 0 bases at V and 3 bases at J, leaving 3 bases unmatched. Looked up from germline, CDR1 is SGDLS and CDR2 is YYNGEE. The CDR3 spells CASSVGGTGVYEQYF. Here the CDR3 DNA reads TGTGCCAGCAGCGTAGGGGGGACAGGGGTCTACGAGCAGTACTTC.

This clone was seen only a few times. The chain combines TRBV6-5 with TRBJ2-7; 9 nucleotides align to TRBD1. V dropped 2 bases and J dropped 9; count of bases not matched to a gene: 14. CDR1 is MNHEY, CDR2 SVGAGI, per germline. The CDR3 extends over 16 amino acids. The CDR3 sequence: CASSYERTGQGILQYF. CDR3 nucleotide sequence: TGTGCCAGCAGTTACGAGAGAACGGGACAGGGTATACTGCAGTACTTC.

V and J are TRBV28 and TRBJ1-2; D is ambiguous. V was trimmed by 2 bases and J by 1 base, leaving 17 bases between them. CDR1 is MDHEN, CDR2 SYDVKM, per germline. This CDR3 is 17 amino acids long. This CDR3 is CASSLRQEDLLNYGYTF. The CDR3 DNA reads as TGTGCCAGCAGTTTACGGCAGGAGGACCTCCTTAACTATGGCTACACCTTC.

The genes are TRBV5-6 and TRBJ2-3, with TRBD1 matching 9 bases. Losses at the gene ends were 4 bases for V and 6 bases for J; bases not matched to a gene: 9. This CDR3 comprises 15 residues. Germline-derived CDR1 and CDR2 are SGHDT and YYEEEE. As DNA, the CDR3 is TGTGCCAGCAGCGATAACAGGGGGCGTTCGGATACGCAGTATTTT. Its protein is CASSDNRGRSDTQYF.

This clone came up a few times. V and J are TRBV2 and TRBJ1-5, with D perhaps matching TRBD1 (5 bases). Germline V CDR1 and CDR2: SNHLY, FYNNEI. V lost 1 base, J lost 2 bases, and 12 bases lay in between. The CDR3 contains 16 residues. This CDR3 is CASSEVTGRGNQPQHF. CDR3 sequence (DNA): TGTGCCAGCAGTGAAGTAACAGGTCGGGGCAATCAGCCCCAGCATTTT.

J is TRBJ2-3 and V is TRBV6-5; no clear D gene. V lost 0 bases and J lost 5, with 3 bases in between. Germline-derived CDR1 and CDR2 are MNHEY and SVGAGI. This CDR3 has 12 residues. CDR3 in amino acids: CASSYSKDTQYF. CDR3 bases: TGTGCCAGCAGTTACTCCAAAGATACGCAGTATTTT.

V gene TRBV6-5 combines with J gene TRBJ2-7; D gene ambiguous. This CDR3 has 12 amino acids. Germline CDR1 and CDR2: MNHEY and SVGAGI. V lost 8 bases to trimming and J lost 0 bases, with 8 bases between them. The CDR3 is CASLDTSYEQYF. In DNA form, the CDR3 reads TGTGCCAGCCTCGACACCTCCTACGAGCAGTACTTC.

The rearrangement uses TRBV7-9 and TRBJ1-6; 8 nucleotides line up with TRBD1. V shed 2 bases and J 3 bases; nucleotides not matched to a gene: 6. The CDR3 covers 17 residues. Germline CDR1 reads SEHNR; CDR2 reads FQNEAQ (reference sequence). The DNA for the CDR3 is TGTGCCAGCAGCTTAATGCAGGGGGCGTTCTATAATTCACCCCTCCACTTT. It yields the protein CASSLMQGAFYNSPLHF. The full variable domain, its missing parts supplied by reference TRBV7-9 and TRBJ1-6, is DTGVSQNPRHKITKRGQNVTFRCDPISEHNRLYWYRQTLGQGPEFLTYFQNEAQLEKSRLLSDRFSAERPKGSFSTLEIQRTEQGDSAMYLCASSLMQGAFYNSPLHFGNGTRLTVT.

J is TRBJ2-1 and V is TRBV7-2; D possibly corresponds to TRBD2 (5 bases). V was cut by 4 bases and J by 7 bases, with 11 bases left in between. Per germline, CDR1 SGHTA and CDR2 FQGNSA. The CDR3 contains 13 residues. The CDR3 is CASSSSTGNEQFF. CDR3 in DNA: TGTGCCAGCAGCTCTTCTACGGGGAATGAGCAGTTCTTC.

In DNA form, the CDR3 reads TGTGCCAGCAGCCTTGACAGGCGCTCCTACAATGAGCAGTTCTTC. It specifies CASSLDRRSYNEQFF. The chain joins TRBV6-2 or TRBV6-3 to TRBJ2-1, with a weak D call TRBD1 (6 bases). The V and J ends lost 6 bases and 0 bases respectively, with 12 bases between them. This CDR3 spans 15 amino acids. Germline V gene sequence: CDR1 MNHEY, CDR2 SVGEGT.

The gene calls are TRBV5-1 and TRBJ1-6; 8 bases map to TRBD1. The length of the CDR3 is 14 residues. The V gene's germline CDR1 is SGHRS and CDR2 YFSETQ. The ends lost 5 bases at V and 10 bases at J; junction bases unmatched: 8. The CDR3 here is CASSPDRGESPLHF. In DNA form, the CDR3 reads TGCGCCAGCAGTCCAGACAGGGGTGAGTCACCCCTCCACTTT.

The chain recombines TRBV4-1 with TRBJ2-5; 7 nucleotides align to TRBD1. This CDR3 contains 16 residues. The V gene's germline CDR1 is MGHRA and CDR2 YSYEKL. Trimming removed 4 bases from V and 2 bases from J; junction bases left unmatched: 10. CDR3 bases: TGCGCCAGCAGCCTTGGGGACAGACCCCTTCAAGAGACCCAGTACTTC. Protein: CASSLGDRPLQETQYF.

The chain links TRBV2 to TRBJ2-3; tentatively, D is TRBD2 (5 bases). From germline, CDR1 is SNHLY and CDR2 FYNNEI. The CDR3 covers 13 residues. The V and J ends lost 8 bases and 5 bases respectively, with 14 bases between them. Here the CDR3 reads CASLAWVRDTQYF. The CDR3 DNA sequence: TGTGCCAGCCTAGCTTGGGTGAGAGATACGCAGTATTTT.

The V and J genes are TRBV9 and TRBJ2-7; 9 nucleotides align to TRBD1. Germline V gives CDR1 SGDLS, CDR2 YYNGEE. V shed 3 bases, J shed 0 bases, and the junction held 1 base outside the gene matches. This CDR3 region has 14 residues. This CDR3 reads CASSEGQGSYEQYF. CDR3 DNA sequence: TGTGCCAGCAGCGAGGGACAGGGCTCCTACGAGCAGTACTTC.

The chain employs TRBV2 and TRBJ2-1; 8 nucleotides match TRBD2. J was trimmed by 12 bases and V by 4 bases; bases with no gene match: 8. CDR1 and CDR2 from the germline V gene are SNHLY and FYNNEI. This CDR3 spans 13 amino acids. CDR3 residues: CASSGDGGARQFF. The CDR3 DNA reads as TGTGCCAGCAGTGGGGACGGGGGGGCCAGGCAGTTCTTC.

The V and J genes are TRBV11-3 and TRBJ1-1; 8 nucleotides match TRBD1. The trim removed 4 bases at V and 8 bases at J, leaving 9 bases unmatched. Germline V gene data show CDR1 as SGHNT and CDR2 as YENEEA. The CDR3 extends over 14 amino acids. The CDR3 loop is CASSSAEQGAEAFF. As DNA, the CDR3 is TGTGCCAGCAGCTCGGCCGAGCAGGGGGCGGAAGCTTTCTTT.

The chain combines TRBV7-2 with TRBJ2-3; D remains ambiguous. Germline V gene lookup returns CDR1 SGHTA and CDR2 FQGNSA. Trimming removed 1 base from V and 5 bases from J, with 4 bases in between. The CDR3 length is 12 residues. CDR3 sequence (DNA): TGTGCCAGCAGCTTAGATAAAGATACGCAGTATTTT. Translating gives CASSLDKDTQYF.

The chain combines TRBV5-1 with TRBJ1-1, with TRBD1 identical over 10 bases. The CDR3 runs to 18 residues. V shed 5 bases, J shed 4 bases, and the junction held 17 bases outside the gene matches. The germline V gene encodes CDR1 SGHRS and CDR2 YFSETQ. The CDR3 DNA reads TGCGCCAGCAGGTCGAGAGGGACAGGGGTCAAAAGTGGCACTGAAGCTTTCTTT. This encodes CASRSRGTGVKSGTEAFF. The full variable domain, rest sourced from reference TRBV5-1 and TRBJ1-1, is KAGVTQTPRYLIKTRGQQVTLSCSPISGHRSVSWYQQTPGQGLQFLFEYFSETQRNKGNFPGRFSGRQFSNSRSEMNVSTLELGDSALYLCASRSRGTGVKSGTEAFFGQGTRLTVV.

The genes are TRBV20-1 and TRBJ2-1, with 12 nucleotides matching TRBD2. This CDR3 is 16 amino acids long. Trimming at V came to 3 bases and at J to 0 bases, leaving 3 bases not matched to a gene. CDR1 and CDR2 (germline): DFQATT, SNEGSKA (reference sequence). The CDR3 here is CSASLAGGLSYNEQFF. CDR3 coding DNA: TGCAGTGCTAGTCTAGCGGGAGGGCTCTCCTACAATGAGCAGTTCTTC.

The chain has TRBV24-1 and TRBJ2-5; 12 bases are a match to TRBD1. CDR3 size: 16 residues. J was trimmed by 4 bases and V by 3 bases; bases with no gene match: 5. The V gene's germline CDR1 is KGHDR and CDR2 SFDVKD. As DNA, the CDR3 is TGTGCCACCAGTGATACCGGGACAGGGGGCGCAGAGACCCAGTACTTC. It yields the protein CATSDTGTGGAETQYF.

This clone was seen just once. The CDR3 sequence: CASSLTSVRQGVYGYTF. For the CDR3, the DNA is TGTGCCAGCAGTTTAACCTCGGTTCGACAGGGAGTCTATGGCTACACCTTC. The chain couples TRBV27 to TRBJ1-2, with TRBD1 matching 7 bases. This CDR3 is 17 amino acids long. The V segment lost 2 bases and the J segment 4 bases; nucleotides outside the gene matches: 13. Germline V gene data show CDR1 as MNHEY and CDR2 as SMNVEV (reference sequence).

This chain joins TRBV4-3 and TRBJ2-3; the match to TRBD2 covers 9 bases. Germline assignment: CDR1 LGHNA and CDR2 YSLEER. Losses at the gene ends were 3 bases for V and 6 bases for J; bases not matched to a gene: 13. There are 17 residues in the CDR3. The CDR3: CASSHGSGGPNVDTQYF. CDR3 DNA sequence: TGCGCCAGCAGCCATGGTAGCGGGGGACCCAATGTGGATACGCAGTATTTT.

The chain is built from TRBV7-9 and TRBJ1-2; 7 bases map to TRBD1. Germline V lookup: CDR1 SEHNR, CDR2 FQNEAQ (reference sequence). The CDR3 extends over 19 amino acids. V lost 4 bases to trimming and J lost 4 bases; unmatched junction nucleotides: 21. DNA of the CDR3: TGTGCCAGCAGCTCAGCACCGACAAGGACAGGACCTACAGTCTATGGCTACACCTTC. As protein: CASSSAPTRTGPTVYGYTF.

This sequence joins TRBV27 and TRBJ2-1; 9 positions match TRBD1. Per the germline V gene, CDR1 is MNHEY and CDR2 is SMNVEV (reference sequence). This CDR3 comprises 16 residues. Trimming cost V 1 base and J 7 bases; bases outside gene matches: 8. CDR3 DNA: TGTGCCAGCAGTTTATTAGGGACAGGGCCTTGGAATGAGCAGTTCTTC. This encodes CASSLLGTGPWNEQFF.

The chain carries TRBV12-3 or TRBV12-4 and TRBJ1-1, with TRBD1 matching over 10 bases. This CDR3 spans 13 amino acids. With 7 bases clipped from V and 4 bases from J, the junction kept 3 bases outside the gene matches. The CDR3 reads CASIRTGGTEAFF. CDR3 coding DNA: TGTGCCAGCATCCGGACAGGGGGCACTGAAGCTTTCTTT.